Below are 9 T cell receptor beta chains sequenced from a single sample in a study of T-cell memory formation after mild COVID-19. TCRdb analysed the 5' RACE reads with MiXCR anew, one entry per CDR3 protein. The sample has some 350,000 distinct CDR3 sequences; over 10% are singletons. Input material: PBMCs or a T cell subset sorted from them (not recorded which). The receptor set was obtained from a man aged 18-30 years who had mild COVID-19 (a few samples of this study predate the infection). Cell type and time point are not known.

The sample holds many counts of this clonotype. The V and J genes are TRBV7-2 and TRBJ2-1, with D perhaps TRBD2 (5 bases). The CDR3 loop spans 16 amino acids. The V end was cut by 5 bases, the J end by 6 bases, with 20 bases between. The germline V gene has CDR1 SGHTA and CDR2 FQGNSA. CDR3 residues: CASSPDSLRTGNEQFF. The CDR3 region has the DNA TGTGCCAGCAGCCCGGACTCACTTCGTACGGGCAATGAGCAGTTCTTC.

The V and J genes are TRBV7-6 and TRBJ2-2, with 9 bases aligning to TRBD2. Unmatched junction bases numbered 2, after V lost 5 bases and J lost 7 bases. The CDR3 is made up of 13 amino acids. Germline loops: CDR1 SGHVS, CDR2 FNYEAQ. The CDR3 DNA reads TGTGCCAGCAGCCCACTAGCGGGCGGGGAGCTGTTTTTT. It yields the protein CASSPLAGGELFF.

This clonotype has only a few counts. The chain combines TRBV4-3 with TRBJ2-5; tentative D call: TRBD1 (6 bases). Trimming removed 0 bases at V and 2 bases at J, with 13 bases between. Germline CDR1 LGHNA, CDR2 YSLEER. This CDR3 contains 16 residues. CDR3 amino acids: CASSQEWTDPQETQYF. In nucleotides, the CDR3 is TGCGCCAGCAGCCAAGAGTGGACAGATCCGCAAGAGACCCAGTACTTC.

There are many counts of this clonotype. V and J are TRBV29-1 and TRBJ2-1, with D possibly TRBD2 on 6 matching bases. Trimming took 5 bases from V and 12 from J, leaving 23 bases between them. From germline, CDR1 is SQVTM and CDR2 ANQGSEA. This CDR3 spans 14 amino acids. The CDR3 region is CSVRSFAGRSVQFF. The CDR3, as DNA: TGCAGCGTTCGTTCTTTTGCGGGGCGGAGTGTGCAGTTCTTC.

This clonotype occurred a few times. The V and J genes are TRBV30 and TRBJ1-6, with 11 bases matching TRBD1. In germline, CDR1 is GTSNPN, CDR2 SVGIG (reference sequence). This CDR3 has 13 amino acids. The ends lost 8 bases at V and 8 bases at J; junction bases unmatched: 5. The CDR3 DNA sequence: TGTGCCAGCGCGGGACAGGGGGATTCACCCCTCCACTTT. Translating it yields CASAGQGDSPLHF.

This clonotype occurred a few times. The V gene is TRBV29-1, the J gene TRBJ1-1; 7 bases are shared with TRBD1. The V and J ends lost 7 bases and 7 bases, in that order; junction bases with no gene match: 9. This CDR3 spans 12 amino acids. Germline V CDR1 and CDR2: SQVTM, ANQGSEA. In nucleotides, the CDR3 is TGCAGCGCAAGGGACAGCCAACGTGAAGCTTTCTTT. It yields the protein CSARDSQREAFF.

The CDR3 loop is CASSTGTSGGAYEQYF. The CDR3 DNA is TGCGCCAGCTCCACCGGGACTAGCGGGGGGGCCTACGAGCAGTACTTC. The V call is TRBV5-1, the J call TRBJ2-7, with 16 bases lining up with TRBD2. CDR1 and CDR2 from the germline V gene are SGHRS and YFSETQ. Germline trimming cut 7 bases from V and 2 bases from J; bases unmatched to any gene: 6. This CDR3 spans 16 amino acids.

This chain joins TRBV5-1 and TRBJ1-2; TRBD1 matches at 9 bases. Unmatched junction bases numbered 3, after V lost 0 bases and J lost 6 bases. Germline-derived CDR1 and CDR2 are SGHRS and YFSETQ. The CDR3 sequence is 14 residues long. As DNA, the CDR3 is TGCGCCAGCAGCTTGGGACAGGGGGGCGATGGCTACACCTTC. Translation gives CASSLGQGGDGYTF.

This clonotype was observed at least ten times. The chain couples TRBV5-1 to TRBJ2-5; tentative D call: TRBD2 (5 bases). V lost 4 bases to trimming and J lost 2 bases, with 15 bases between them. CDR1 is SGHRS and CDR2 is YFSETQ in the germline V gene. There are 15 residues in the CDR3. As DNA, the CDR3 is TGCGCCAGCAGCAGAGGGCCCTATCTTCAAGAGACCCAGTACTTC. This sequence encodes CASSRGPYLQETQYF.